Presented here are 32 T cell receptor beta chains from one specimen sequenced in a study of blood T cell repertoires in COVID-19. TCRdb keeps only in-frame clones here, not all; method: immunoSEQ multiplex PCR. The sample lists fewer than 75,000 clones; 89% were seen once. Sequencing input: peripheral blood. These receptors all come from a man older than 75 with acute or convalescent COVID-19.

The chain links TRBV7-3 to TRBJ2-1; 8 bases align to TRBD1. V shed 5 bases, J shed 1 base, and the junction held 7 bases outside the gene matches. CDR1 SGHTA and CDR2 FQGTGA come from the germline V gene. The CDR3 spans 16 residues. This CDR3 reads CASSPAGTGSYNEQFF. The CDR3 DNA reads TGTGCCAGCAGCCCCGCCGGGACAGGATCCTACAATGAGCAGTTCTTC.

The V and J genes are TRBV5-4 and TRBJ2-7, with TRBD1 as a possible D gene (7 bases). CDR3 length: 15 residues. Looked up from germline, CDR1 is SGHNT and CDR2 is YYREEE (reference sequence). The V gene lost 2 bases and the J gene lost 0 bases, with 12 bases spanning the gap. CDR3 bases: TGTGCCAGCAGCTTTGCAGGGGGGAGCTCCTACGAGCAGTACTTC. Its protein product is CASSFAGGSSYEQYF.

The CDR3 loop is CATGGLGMNTEAFF. CDR3 sequence (DNA): TGTGCCACCGGGGGGCTCGGAATGAACACTGAAGCTTTCTTT. V usage is TRBV3-1 (or the pseudogene TRBV3-2) and J usage is TRBJ1-1; D is perhaps TRBD1 (6 bases). With 10 bases removed from V and 0 bases from J, the gap between germline ends came to 15 bases. This CDR3 contains 14 residues. Looked up from germline, CDR1 is LGHDT and CDR2 is YNNKEL (reference sequence).

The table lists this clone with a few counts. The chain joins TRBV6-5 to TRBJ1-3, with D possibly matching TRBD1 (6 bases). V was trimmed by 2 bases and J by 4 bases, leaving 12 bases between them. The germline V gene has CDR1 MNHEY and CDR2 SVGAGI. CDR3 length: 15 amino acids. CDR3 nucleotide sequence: TGTGCCAGCAGTTACACAACAGGGCTCGGAAACACCATATATTTT. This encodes CASSYTTGLGNTIYF.

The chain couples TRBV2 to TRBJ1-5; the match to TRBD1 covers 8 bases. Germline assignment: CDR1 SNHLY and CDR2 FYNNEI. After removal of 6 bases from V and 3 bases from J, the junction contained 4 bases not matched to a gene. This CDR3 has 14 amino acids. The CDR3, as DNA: TGTGCCAGCAGCCCACAGGGGGTCAATCAGCCCCAGCATTTT. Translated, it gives CASSPQGVNQPQHF.

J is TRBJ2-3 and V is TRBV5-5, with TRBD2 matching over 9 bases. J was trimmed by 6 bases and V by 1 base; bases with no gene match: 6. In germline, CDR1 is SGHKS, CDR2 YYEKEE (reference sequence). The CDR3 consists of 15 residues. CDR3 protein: CASSLLVAGADTQYF. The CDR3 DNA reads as TGTGCCAGCAGCTTGTTAGTAGCGGGAGCGGATACGCAGTATTTT.

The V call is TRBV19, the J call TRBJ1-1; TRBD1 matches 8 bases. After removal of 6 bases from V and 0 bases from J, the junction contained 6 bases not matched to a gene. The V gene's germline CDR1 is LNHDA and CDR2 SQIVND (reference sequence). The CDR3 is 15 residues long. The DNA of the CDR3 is TGTGCCAGTAGCGCCGGGACAGGACTGAACACTGAAGCTTTCTTT. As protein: CASSAGTGLNTEAFF.

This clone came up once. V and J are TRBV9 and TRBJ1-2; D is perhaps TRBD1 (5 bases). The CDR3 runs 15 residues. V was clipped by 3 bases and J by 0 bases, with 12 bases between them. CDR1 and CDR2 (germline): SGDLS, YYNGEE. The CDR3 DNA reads TGTGCCAGCAGCGCCCAGGGTCAAGCTAACTATGGCTACACCTTC. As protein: CASSAQGQANYGYTF.

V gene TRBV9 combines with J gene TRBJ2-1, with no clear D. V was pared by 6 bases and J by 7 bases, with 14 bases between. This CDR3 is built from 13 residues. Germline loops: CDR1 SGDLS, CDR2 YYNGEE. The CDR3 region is CASTAEVENEQFF. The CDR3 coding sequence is TGTGCCAGCACGGCGGAAGTTGAGAATGAGCAGTTCTTC.

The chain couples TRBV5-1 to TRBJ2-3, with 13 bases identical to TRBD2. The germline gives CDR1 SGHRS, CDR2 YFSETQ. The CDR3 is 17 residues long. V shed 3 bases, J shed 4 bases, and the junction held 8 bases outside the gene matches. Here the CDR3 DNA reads TGCGCCAGCAGCTCGGGACTAGCGGGGCCTGCGGCAGATACGCAGTATTTT. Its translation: CASSSGLAGPAADTQYF. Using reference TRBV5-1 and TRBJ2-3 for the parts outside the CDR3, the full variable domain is KAGVTQTPRYLIKTRGQQVTLSCSPISGHRSVSWYQQTPGQGLQFLFEYFSETQRNKGNFPGRFSGRQFSNSRSEMNVSTLELGDSALYLCASSSGLAGPAADTQYFGPGTRLTVL.

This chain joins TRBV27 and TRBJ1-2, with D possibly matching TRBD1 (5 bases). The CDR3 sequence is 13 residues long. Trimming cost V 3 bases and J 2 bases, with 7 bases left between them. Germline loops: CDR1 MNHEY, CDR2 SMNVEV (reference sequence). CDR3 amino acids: CASSLTENYGYTF. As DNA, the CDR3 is TGTGCCAGCAGTTTGACAGAGAACTATGGCTACACCTTC.

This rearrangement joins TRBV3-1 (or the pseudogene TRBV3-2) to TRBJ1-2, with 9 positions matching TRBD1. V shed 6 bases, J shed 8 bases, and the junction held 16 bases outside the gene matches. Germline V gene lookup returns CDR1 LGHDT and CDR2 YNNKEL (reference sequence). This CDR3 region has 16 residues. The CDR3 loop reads CASSQTPDRGGRGYTF. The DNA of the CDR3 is TGTGCCAGCAGTCAGACCCCGGACAGGGGAGGGCGAGGCTACACCTTC.

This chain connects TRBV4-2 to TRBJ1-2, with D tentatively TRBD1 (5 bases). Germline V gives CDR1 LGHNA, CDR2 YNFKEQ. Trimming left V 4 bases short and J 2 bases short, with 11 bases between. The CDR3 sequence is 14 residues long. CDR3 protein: CASSPTGENYGYTF. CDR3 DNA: TGTGCCAGCAGCCCGACGGGGGAGAACTATGGCTACACCTTC.

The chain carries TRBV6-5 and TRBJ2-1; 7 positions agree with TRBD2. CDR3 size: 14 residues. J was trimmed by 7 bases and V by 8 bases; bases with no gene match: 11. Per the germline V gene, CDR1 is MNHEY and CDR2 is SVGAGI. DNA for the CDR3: TGTGCCAGCGTCCTAGCGGTGAAGTGGAATGAGCAGTTCTTC. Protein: CASVLAVKWNEQFF.

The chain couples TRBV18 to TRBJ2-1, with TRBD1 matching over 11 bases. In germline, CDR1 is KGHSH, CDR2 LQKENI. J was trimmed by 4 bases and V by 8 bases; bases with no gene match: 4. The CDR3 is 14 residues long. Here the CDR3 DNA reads TGTGCCAGCAACCGGGACAGGGGGTACAATGAGCAGTTCTTC. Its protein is CASNRDRGYNEQFF.

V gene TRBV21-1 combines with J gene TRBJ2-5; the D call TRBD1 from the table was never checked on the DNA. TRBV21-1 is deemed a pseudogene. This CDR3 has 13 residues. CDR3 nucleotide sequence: TGTGCCAGCCGGACAGGGGAGGGAGAGACCCAGTACTTC. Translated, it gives CASRTGEGETQYF.

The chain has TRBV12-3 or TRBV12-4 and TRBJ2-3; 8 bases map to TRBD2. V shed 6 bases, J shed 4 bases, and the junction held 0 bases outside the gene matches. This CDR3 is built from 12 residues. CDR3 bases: TGTGCCAGCAGGGGACTAGCAGATACGCAGTATTTT. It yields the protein CASRGLADTQYF.

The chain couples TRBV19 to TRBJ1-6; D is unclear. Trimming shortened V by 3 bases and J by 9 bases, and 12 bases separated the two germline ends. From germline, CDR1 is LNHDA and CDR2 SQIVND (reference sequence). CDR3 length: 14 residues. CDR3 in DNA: TGTGCCAGTAGTATTGCCCTAGGCGGTTCACCCCTCCACTTT. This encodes CASSIALGGSPLHF.

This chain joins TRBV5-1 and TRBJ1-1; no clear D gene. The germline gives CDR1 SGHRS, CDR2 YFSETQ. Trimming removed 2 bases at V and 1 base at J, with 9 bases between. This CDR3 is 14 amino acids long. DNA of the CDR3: TGCGCCAGCAGCTTCGAGGGTAGGAACACTGAAGCTTTCTTT. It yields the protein CASSFEGRNTEAFF.

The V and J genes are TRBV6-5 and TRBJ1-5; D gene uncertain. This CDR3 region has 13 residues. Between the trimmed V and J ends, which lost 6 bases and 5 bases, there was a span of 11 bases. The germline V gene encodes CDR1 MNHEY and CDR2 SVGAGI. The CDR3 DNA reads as TGTGCCAGCAGCAGGACTGGAGATCAGCCCCAGCATTTT. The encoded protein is CASSRTGDQPQHF.

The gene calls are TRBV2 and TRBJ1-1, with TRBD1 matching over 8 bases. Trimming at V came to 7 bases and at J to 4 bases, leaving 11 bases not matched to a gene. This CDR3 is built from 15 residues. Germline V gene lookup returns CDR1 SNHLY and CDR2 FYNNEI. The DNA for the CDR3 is TGTGCCAGCATCCCGCAGGGGGCTCGTGGCACTGAAGCTTTCTTT. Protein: CASIPQGARGTEAFF. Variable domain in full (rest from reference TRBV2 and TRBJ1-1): EPEVTQTPSHQVTQMGQEVILRCVPISNHLYFYWYRQILGQKVEFLVSFYNNEISEKSEIFDDQFSVERPDGSNFTLKIRSTKLEDSAMYFCASIPQGARGTEAFFGQGTRLTVV.

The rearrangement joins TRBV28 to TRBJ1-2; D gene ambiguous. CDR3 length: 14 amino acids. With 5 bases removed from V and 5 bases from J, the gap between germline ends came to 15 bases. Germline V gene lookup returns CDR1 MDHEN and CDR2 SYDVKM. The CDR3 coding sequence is TGTGCCAGCAGTCTACGACAAACCATTTATGGCTACACCTTC. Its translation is CASSLRQTIYGYTF.

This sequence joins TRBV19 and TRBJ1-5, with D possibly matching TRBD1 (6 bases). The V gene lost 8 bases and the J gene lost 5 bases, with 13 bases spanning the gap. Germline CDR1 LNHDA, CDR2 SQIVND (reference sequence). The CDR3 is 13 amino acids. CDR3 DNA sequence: TGTGCCAGTCACCGGGACATTGATCAGCCCCAGCATTTT. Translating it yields CASHRDIDQPQHF.

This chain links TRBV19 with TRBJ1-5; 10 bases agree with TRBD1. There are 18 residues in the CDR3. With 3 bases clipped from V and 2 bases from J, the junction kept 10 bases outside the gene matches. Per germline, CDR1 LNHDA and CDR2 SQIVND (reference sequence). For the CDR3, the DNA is TGTGCCAGTAGTATCGCCGGGACAGGGGTGCTTGGCAATCAGCCCCAGCATTTT. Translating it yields CASSIAGTGVLGNQPQHF.

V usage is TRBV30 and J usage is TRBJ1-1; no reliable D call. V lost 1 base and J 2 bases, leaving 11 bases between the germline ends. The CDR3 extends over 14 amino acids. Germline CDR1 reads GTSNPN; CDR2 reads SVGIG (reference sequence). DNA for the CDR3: TGTGCCTGGAGTGACTCAGGAGGAAACACTGAAGCTTTCTTT. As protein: CAWSDSGGNTEAFF.

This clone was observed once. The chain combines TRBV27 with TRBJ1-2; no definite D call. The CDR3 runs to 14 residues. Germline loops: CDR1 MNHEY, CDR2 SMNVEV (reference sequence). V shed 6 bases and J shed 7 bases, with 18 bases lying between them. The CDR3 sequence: CASSLLDKSSGYTF. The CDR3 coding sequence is TGTGCCAGCAGCCTTCTTGACAAGTCGTCTGGCTACACCTTC.

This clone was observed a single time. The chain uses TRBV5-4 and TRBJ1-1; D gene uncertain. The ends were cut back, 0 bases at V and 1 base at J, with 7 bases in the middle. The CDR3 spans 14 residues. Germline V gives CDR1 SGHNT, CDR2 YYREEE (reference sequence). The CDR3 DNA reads TGTGCCAGCAGCTTGGACAGCCAGAACACTGAAGCTTTCTTT. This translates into CASSLDSQNTEAFF.

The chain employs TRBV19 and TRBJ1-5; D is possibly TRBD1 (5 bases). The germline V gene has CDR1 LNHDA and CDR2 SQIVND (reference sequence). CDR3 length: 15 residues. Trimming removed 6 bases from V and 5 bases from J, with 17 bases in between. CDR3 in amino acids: CASRVLGAPDQPQHF. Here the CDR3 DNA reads TGTGCCAGTAGGGTTCTTGGGGCACCCGATCAGCCCCAGCATTTT.

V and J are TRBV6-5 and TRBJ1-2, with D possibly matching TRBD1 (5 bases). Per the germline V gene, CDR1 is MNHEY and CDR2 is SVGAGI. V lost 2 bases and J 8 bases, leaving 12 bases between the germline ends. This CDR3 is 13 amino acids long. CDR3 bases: TGTGCCAGCAGTTACAAGCAGGGATCCGGCTACACCTTC. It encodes CASSYKQGSGYTF.

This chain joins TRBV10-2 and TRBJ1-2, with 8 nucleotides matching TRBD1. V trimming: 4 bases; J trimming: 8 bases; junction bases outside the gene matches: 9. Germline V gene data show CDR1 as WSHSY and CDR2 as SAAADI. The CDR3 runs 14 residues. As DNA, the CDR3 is TGCGCCAGCAGTGGAGGGACAGGACTCTTAGGCTACACCTTC. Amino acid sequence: CASSGGTGLLGYTF.

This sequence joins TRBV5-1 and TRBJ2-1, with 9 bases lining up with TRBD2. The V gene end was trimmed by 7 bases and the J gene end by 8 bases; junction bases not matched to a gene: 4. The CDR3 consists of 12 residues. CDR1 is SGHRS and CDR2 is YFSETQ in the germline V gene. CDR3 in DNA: TGCGCCAGCGGGGGGACTAGCTATGAGCAGTTCTTC. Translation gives CASGGTSYEQFF.

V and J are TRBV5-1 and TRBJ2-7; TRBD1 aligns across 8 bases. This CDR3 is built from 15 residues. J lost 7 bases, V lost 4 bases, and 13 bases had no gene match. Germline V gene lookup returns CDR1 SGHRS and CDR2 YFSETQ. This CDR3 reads CASSPGTGAEWEQYF. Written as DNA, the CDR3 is TGCGCCAGCAGCCCTGGGACAGGAGCCGAATGGGAGCAGTACTTC.